Following are 21 T cell receptor beta chains from one sample sequenced in a study of blood T cells in healthy people across ages. Through a sample-barcoded 5' primer and a J-beta primer mix, a second PCR was run for about 6 to 11 cycles. One entry per CDR3 protein, called by TCRdb with MiXCR from the 5' RACE reads. The table shows roughly 1.9 million distinct CDR3 sequences, with about two fifths occurring only once. The sample consisted of blood. Source of these receptors: a human donor in good health.

A word on this clonotype: Since a much larger clone is just one base distant, this may be a read error. The V call is TRBV7-8, the J call TRBJ2-1; 8 nucleotides match TRBD2. CDR3 length: 14 residues. CDR1 SGHVS and CDR2 FQNEAQ come from the germline V gene. The trim removed 4 bases at V and 10 bases at J, leaving 9 bases unmatched. CDR3 sequence (DNA): TGTGCCAGCAGCTCTGGACTAGCTGACTACGAGCAGTTCTTC. As protein: CASSSGLADYEQFF.

The J gene is TRBJ2-7, the V gene TRBV27; no clear D. The CDR3 runs 14 residues. V was trimmed by 6 bases and J by 7 bases, leaving 19 bases between them. CDR1 MNHEY and CDR2 SMNVEV come from the germline V gene (reference sequence). CDR3: CASSFNGWGQEQYF. CDR3 bases: TGTGCCAGCAGCTTCAACGGTTGGGGTCAAGAGCAGTACTTC.

The chain is built from TRBV29-1 and TRBJ2-2; D is ambiguous. V lost 4 bases and J lost 2, with 11 bases in between. CDR1 SQVTM and CDR2 ANQGSEA come from the germline V gene. The CDR3 totals 14 residues. CDR3 in amino acids: CSVAVSLNTGELFF. The DNA of the CDR3 is TGCAGCGTTGCGGTTTCACTTAACACCGGGGAGCTGTTTTTT.

The chain is built from TRBV6-5 and TRBJ2-1; TRBD2 agrees at 7 bases. V shed 2 bases and J 10 bases; nucleotides not matched to a gene: 8. The CDR3 is 14 residues long. Germline CDR1 reads MNHEY; CDR2 reads SVGAGI. The CDR3 DNA reads as TGTGCCAGCAGTTACCGGGGGGACTCCGACGAGCAGTTCTTC. The encoded protein is CASSYRGDSDEQFF.

This clonotype turned up a few times. The rearrangement joins TRBV18 to TRBJ2-1, with 8 bases identical to TRBD1. Germline V gene lookup returns CDR1 KGHSH and CDR2 LQKENI. The CDR3 is 14 amino acids. V trimming: 8 bases; J trimming: 6 bases; junction bases outside the gene matches: 9. CDR3 in DNA: TGTGCCAGCACGGGACAGGTGGTGAGCAATGAGCAGTTCTTC. As protein: CASTGQVVSNEQFF.

This chain joins TRBV6-5 and TRBJ2-7, with a weak D call TRBD1 (6 bases). The CDR3 contains 14 residues. Germline values: CDR1 MNHEY, CDR2 SVGAGI. The V gene lost 6 bases and the J gene lost 0 bases, with 12 bases spanning the gap. In DNA form, the CDR3 reads TGTGCCAGCAGACAGGGACCTAGCTCCTACGAGCAGTACTTC. Translated: CASRQGPSSYEQYF.

This clonotype was counted between two and nine times. The chain has TRBV12-3 or TRBV12-4 and TRBJ1-2; tentatively, D is TRBD1 (6 bases). Trimming took 5 bases from V and 8 from J, leaving 15 bases between them. This CDR3 has 13 amino acids. In DNA form, the CDR3 reads TGTGCCAGCAGTCGAGGGGGGGATACGGGCTACACCTTC. This gives the protein CASSRGGDTGYTF.

This clonotype appeared a few times. In nucleotides, the CDR3 is TGTGCCAGCAGCCCCAAAGGTCGTCCTTCCACCGAGCAGTACTTC. Amino acid sequence: CASSPKGRPSTEQYF. The rearrangement links TRBV7-2 to TRBJ2-7; D remains ambiguous. Trimming took off 5 bases at V and 6 bases at J, with 20 bases between the two ends. Germline CDR1 is SGHTA and CDR2 is FQGNSA. There are 15 residues in the CDR3.

This clonotype was seen a few times. The CDR3 loop reads CASRTTPNQPQHF. CDR3 nucleotides: TGTGCCAGCAGGACGACTCCCAATCAGCCCCAGCATTTT. The V call is TRBV6-6, the J call TRBJ1-5; D ambiguous. This CDR3 comprises 13 residues. Between the trimmed V and J ends, which lost 6 bases and 3 bases, there was a span of 9 bases. CDR1 and CDR2 from the germline V gene are MNHNY and SVGAGI (reference sequence).

Remarks on this clonotype: Mismatch with germline at one junction end may stem from a read error. The chain employs TRBV12-3 or TRBV12-4 and TRBJ1-2, with D possibly TRBD1 on 5 matching bases. CDR3 length: 18 residues. Here the CDR3 reads CASSLALGTLGTNCGYTF. The DNA for the CDR3 is TGTGCCAGCAGTTTAGCTTTAGGGACCCTCGGGACTAACTGTGGCTACACCTTC.

The gene calls are TRBV6-5 and TRBJ1-1; D gene ambiguous. This CDR3 region has 13 residues. Germline CDR1 reads MNHEY; CDR2 reads SVGAGI. V lost 9 bases to trimming and J lost 4 bases, with 15 bases between them. CDR3 protein: CARAALKLTEAFF. The CDR3 nucleotides read TGTGCCAGGGCAGCTTTAAAGCTCACTGAAGCTTTCTTT.

The rearrangement links TRBV20-1 to TRBJ2-1; D tentatively fits TRBD1 or TRBD2 (6 bases each). Trimming pared 3 bases from V and 9 bases from J, leaving 18 bases between. The germline CDR1 and CDR2 sequences are DFQATT and SNEGSKA (reference sequence). CDR3 size: 14 residues. The CDR3 sequence is CSASGSGAEGEQFF. The DNA of the CDR3 is TGCAGTGCTAGCGGGTCAGGGGCGGAGGGTGAGCAGTTCTTC.

The chain employs TRBV16 and TRBJ1-1; D not resolved. CDR3 size: 15 residues. Germline V gene data show CDR1 as KGHSY and CDR2 as FQNENV. The V end lost 4 bases, the J end lost 0 bases, and 12 bases lay between the germline ends. The CDR3 coding sequence is TGTGCCAGCAGCCCCACCCCAAATTTGAACACTGAAGCTTTCTTT. Translating gives CASSPTPNLNTEAFF.

The chain combines TRBV28 with TRBJ2-5, with TRBD2 as a possible D gene (6 bases). The J call may not be correct, given that the DNA end is closer to TRBJ2-7. The CDR3 is 15 amino acids. The germline gives CDR1 MDHEN, CDR2 SYDVKM. CDR3 nucleotides: TGTGCCAGCAGTTCCCAATTGGAGGGAGACTACGAGCAGTACTTC. It encodes CASSSQLEGDYEQYF.

This clonotype turned up a few times. V usage is TRBV12-5 and J usage is TRBJ2-3; 7 nucleotides align to TRBD1. Germline V gene lookup returns CDR1 LGHNT and CDR2 FRNRAP. This CDR3 is built from 16 residues. J was trimmed by 2 bases and V by 4 bases; bases with no gene match: 9. CDR3 loop: CASGSKNRGSTDTQYF. The DNA of the CDR3 is TGTGCTAGTGGTTCTAAAAACAGGGGTTCCACAGATACGCAGTATTTT. The entire variable domain, with the rest obtained from reference TRBV12-5 and TRBJ2-3, is as follows: DARVTQTPRHKVTEMGQEVTMRCQPILGHNTVFWYRQTMMQGLELLAYFRNRAPLDDSGMPKDRFSAEMPDATLATLKIQPSEPRDSAVYFCASGSKNRGSTDTQYFGPGTRLTVL.

V is TRBV4-1 and J is TRBJ1-1; maybe TRBD1 (5 bases). The CDR3 has 13 residues. Trimming pared 7 bases from V and 6 bases from J, leaving 15 bases between. Germline CDR1 is MGHRA and CDR2 is YSYEKL. CDR3 DNA: TGCGCCAGCATCTCGGCAGGGACCCCTGAAGCTTTCTTT. Protein product: CASISAGTPEAFF.

This sequence joins TRBV5-1 and TRBJ2-5; D is unresolved. V shed 0 bases and J shed 1 base, with 7 bases lying between them. CDR3 length: 14 amino acids. The germline V gene encodes CDR1 SGHRS and CDR2 YFSETQ. For the CDR3, the DNA is TGCGCCAGCAGCTTGGAGAGTCCCCAAGAGACCCAGTACTTC. It translates to CASSLESPQETQYF. The variable domain in full, with the rest retrieved from reference TRBV5-1 and TRBJ2-5, is KAGVTQTPRYLIKTRGQQVTLSCSPISGHRSVSWYQQTPGQGLQFLFEYFSETQRNKGNFPGRFSGRQFSNSRSEMNVSTLELGDSALYLCASSLESPQETQYFGPGTRLLVL.

Only a few counts were recorded for this clonotype. This chain joins TRBV6-5 and TRBJ2-1; tentatively, D is TRBD1 or TRBD2 (6 bases each). In germline, CDR1 is MNHEY, CDR2 SVGAGI. Trimming removed 1 base from V and 0 bases from J, with 13 bases in between. The CDR3 covers 17 residues. As DNA, the CDR3 is TGTGCCAGCAGTTACTTCGGAGGGGGAAGCTCCTACAATGAGCAGTTCTTC. It codes for CASSYFGGGSSYNEQFF.

The chain has TRBV6-2 or TRBV6-3 and TRBJ2-7; 10 bases line up with TRBD2. The CDR3 length is 17 residues. Trimming took 4 bases from V and 7 from J; bases not matched to a gene: 16. Germline-derived CDR1 and CDR2 are MNHEY and SVGEGT. CDR3 protein: CASSSVPGLATIREQYF. The DNA of the CDR3 is TGTGCCAGCAGTTCAGTCCCGGGACTAGCGACAATAAGGGAGCAGTACTTC.

The gene calls are TRBV29-1 and TRBJ2-3; the D is unclear. The CDR3 consists of 15 residues. From germline, CDR1 is SQVTM and CDR2 ANQGSEA. Deletions cut 4 bases from V and 0 bases from J, with 14 bases between. The DNA of the CDR3 is TGCAGCGTTGGGCAGTTTAGTGATAGCACAGATACGCAGTATTTT. Residues: CSVGQFSDSTDTQYF.

This clonotype was counted a few times. The rearrangement uses TRBV29-1 and TRBJ1-1; 7 nucleotides agree with TRBD1. Looked up from germline, CDR1 is SQVTM and CDR2 is ANQGSEA. The CDR3 consists of 13 residues. Trimming cost V 7 bases and J 0 bases; bases outside gene matches: 5. The CDR3 loop reads CSGQGEVNTEAFF. The CDR3 nucleotides read TGCAGCGGGCAGGGGGAGGTGAACACTGAAGCTTTCTTT.